This TCR beta chain was profiled in a study of blood T cell repertoires in COVID-19. About the study: The United States, Italy and Spain supplied acute and convalescent COVID-19 samples. T cells, B-cell-depleted T cells, or PBMCs supplied cDNA or gDNA.

The V end was cut by 4 bases, the J end by 5 bases, with 10 bases between. Germline loops: CDR1 SGHDT, CDR2 YYEEEE. The CDR3 is 12 amino acids. Under the authors' procedure: Cell counts per sample came from amplifying reference gene primers. Repertoires were generated with immunoSEQ multiplex PCR, while TCRdb's copy carries only in-frame clones and drops some. V, J and clone size reflect that table, while D and trimming were determined from the DNA. The table shows 150,000 to 200,000 clones, with 90% to 95% occurring only once. Sequencing was done on a sample of peripheral blood. V usage is TRBV5-6 and J usage is TRBJ2-7; D possibly corresponds to TRBD1 (6 bases). The source of this sequence is a man over 45 with acute or convalescent COVID-19. The CDR3 DNA reads as TGTGCCAGCAGCAAGGACAGCCACGAGCAGTACTTC. Its protein is CASSKDSHEQYF.